A single sample is the source of the 27 T cell receptor beta chains below, sequenced in a study of OX40 agonist ivuxolimab in advanced cancers. The assay was immunoSEQ multiplex PCR, and TCRdb's table has in-frame clones only and misses some. The data show some 70,000 clones, around 84% seen once. The sequencing here drew on CD4+ or CD8+ T cells sorted from blood, taken in a trial of the OX40 agonist ivuxolimab. The source of these receptors is an adult with an advanced solid tumor such as melanoma, head and neck, liver or kidney cancer.

CDR3 region: CASSLADGAPEQYV. The CDR3 DNA sequence: TGTGCCAGCAGCTTGGCAGACGGGGCCCCCGAGCAGTACGTC. The rearrangement links TRBV7-2 to TRBJ2-7, with D tentatively TRBD1 or TRBD2 (5 bases each). Germline values: CDR1 SGHTA, CDR2 FQGNSA. Trimming pared 3 bases from V and 6 bases from J, leaving 15 bases between. The CDR3 has 14 amino acids.

The chain uses TRBV19 and TRBJ2-7, with TRBD1 matching 7 bases. V shed 5 bases and J 7 bases; nucleotides not matched to a gene: 11. The length of the CDR3 is 14 residues. Germline-derived CDR1 and CDR2 are LNHDA and SQIVND (reference sequence). The CDR3: CASSPWTGSEEQYF. The CDR3 DNA follows: TGTGCCAGTAGTCCGTGGACAGGATCGGAAGAGCAGTACTTC.

The chain carries TRBV9 and TRBJ2-5; D not certain. This CDR3 is built from 13 residues. V shed 6 bases and J shed 2 bases, with 11 bases lying between them. The germline gives CDR1 SGDLS, CDR2 YYNGEE. CDR3 in amino acids: CASTGPFQETQYF. Here the CDR3 DNA reads TGTGCCAGCACCGGGCCATTTCAAGAGACCCAGTACTTC.

This clone was recorded only once. The V call is TRBV5-4, the J call TRBJ2-5, with D possibly matching TRBD1 (6 bases). The CDR3 has 13 amino acids. Trimming removed 4 bases from V and 9 bases from J, with 16 bases in between. Germline assignment: CDR1 SGHNT and CDR2 YYREEE (reference sequence). In nucleotides, the CDR3 is TGTGCCAGCAGCACTGACAGCTCAGGGGCCCAGTACTTC. Residues: CASSTDSSGAQYF.

This clone is medium-sized in the sample. This rearrangement joins TRBV5-6 to TRBJ2-2; 7 nucleotides line up with TRBD1. J lost 5 bases, V lost 0 bases, and 7 bases had no gene match. Germline CDR1 and CDR2: SGHDT and YYEEEE. CDR3 size: 16 residues. CDR3 coding DNA: TGTGCCAGCAGCTTGGACTCGGGACAGCTAACCGGGGAGCTGTTTTTT. Its protein product is CASSLDSGQLTGELFF.

This chain connects TRBV5-4 to TRBJ1-1; TRBD1 matches at 8 bases. Germline V CDR1 and CDR2: SGHNT, YYREEE (reference sequence). The CDR3 runs to 14 residues. After removal of 2 bases from V and 4 bases from J, the junction contained 4 bases not matched to a gene. CDR3 sequence (DNA): TGTGCCAGCAGCTTTGGACAGGGATTCACTGAAGCTTTCTTT. Translated: CASSFGQGFTEAFF.

J is TRBJ2-5 and V is TRBV7-6; unclear D gene. Germline V CDR1 and CDR2: SGHVS, FNYEAQ. The CDR3 loop spans 12 amino acids. V shed 0 bases and J shed 6 bases, with 5 bases lying between them. This CDR3 reads CASSLARQTQYF. The CDR3 nucleotides read TGTGCCAGCAGCTTAGCGCGCCAGACCCAGTACTTC.

V usage is TRBV11-2 and J usage is TRBJ2-7, with TRBD2 identical over 11 bases. This CDR3 contains 16 residues. The junction had 5 bases not matched to a gene; V was cut back by 0 bases and J by 4 bases. Germline CDR1 is SGHAT and CDR2 is FQNNGV. CDR3: CASSLELAGVDYEQYF. In nucleotides, the CDR3 is TGTGCCAGCAGCTTAGAACTAGCGGGAGTAGATTACGAGCAGTACTTC.

This chain links TRBV30 with TRBJ2-3; D not certain. CDR1 GTSNPN and CDR2 SVGIG come from the germline V gene (reference sequence). This CDR3 has 13 amino acids. Trimming stripped 1 base from V and 4 bases from J, with 9 bases between. The CDR3 DNA sequence: TGTGCCTGGAGTGCCCCGGTGGCAGATACGCAGTATTTT. Translation gives CAWSAPVADTQYF.

CDR3 nucleotides: TGTGCCAGCAGCCCCGGGCCGGGGCAGTCAACCTATGGCTACACCTTC. Protein: CASSPGPGQSTYGYTF. The genes are TRBV5-4 and TRBJ1-2, with D perhaps matching TRBD1 (5 bases). Germline V lookup: CDR1 SGHNT, CDR2 YYREEE (reference sequence). This CDR3 contains 16 residues. With 4 bases removed from V and 4 bases from J, the gap between germline ends came to 20 bases.

V is TRBV7-2 and J is TRBJ1-1; 9 bases agree with TRBD1. CDR1 is SGHTA and CDR2 is FQGNSA in the germline V gene. This CDR3 contains 15 residues. V gave up 1 base and J gave up 1 base; unmatched junction bases: 1. CDR3 sequence (DNA): TGTGCCAGCAGCTTAGTGGGACAGGGGAACACTGAAGCTTTCTTT. Encoded protein: CASSLVGQGNTEAFF.

The CDR3 DNA is TGTGCCAGCAGTGAAGCGACTAATGAAAAACTGTTTTTT. It is translated as CASSEATNEKLFF. This chain joins TRBV2 and TRBJ1-4; D is unresolved. Trimming stripped 0 bases from V and 2 bases from J, with 1 base between. The CDR3 sequence is 13 residues long. Germline CDR1 reads SNHLY; CDR2 reads FYNNEI. Based on the CDR3 plus reference TRBV2 and TRBJ1-4, the full variable domain is EPEVTQTPSHQVTQMGQEVILRCVPISNHLYFYWYRQILGQKVEFLVSFYNNEISEKSEIFDDQFSVERPDGSNFTLKIRSTKLEDSAMYFCASSEATNEKLFFGSGTQLSVL.

V is TRBV7-2 and J is TRBJ2-3; D call uncertain. This CDR3 has 12 amino acids. CDR1 is SGHTA and CDR2 is FQGNSA in the germline V gene. V lost 4 bases to trimming and J lost 2 bases, with 4 bases between them. This CDR3 reads CASSSFTDTQYF. The CDR3 region has the DNA TGTGCCAGCAGCTCTTTCACAGATACGCAGTATTTT.

The rearrangement links TRBV6-6 to TRBJ1-2; D perhaps matches TRBD1 (6 bases). V lost 0 bases and J 8 bases, leaving 13 bases between the germline ends. Germline CDR1 and CDR2: MNHNY and SVGAGI (reference sequence). The CDR3 covers 14 residues. The CDR3, as DNA: TGTGCCAGCAGTTACTCGGGGGCCGCGGTAGGCTACACCTTC. Protein product: CASSYSGAAVGYTF.

In this sample, this clone turned up once. CDR3 nucleotides: TGTGCCAGCAGCTCACCCGCGGGGGTCCACACCGGGGAGCTGTTTTTT. This sequence encodes CASSSPAGVHTGELFF. The genes are TRBV7-3 and TRBJ2-2, with 7 nucleotides matching TRBD2. Germline loops: CDR1 SGHTA, CDR2 FQGTGA. Trimming took 4 bases from V and 3 from J; bases not matched to a gene: 8. This CDR3 comprises 16 residues.

V is TRBV14 and J is TRBJ2-3; TRBD1 agrees at 9 bases. The CDR3 length is 14 residues. V was clipped by 2 bases and J by 6 bases; unmatched bases: 3. Germline V gives CDR1 SGHDN, CDR2 FVKESK. CDR3 DNA sequence: TGTGCCAGCAGCCAAACCGACAGGGGGGATACGCAGTATTTT. This gives the protein CASSQTDRGDTQYF.

This chain links TRBV19 with TRBJ1-1; D is unresolved. CDR3 length: 12 residues. In germline, CDR1 is LNHDA, CDR2 SQIVND (reference sequence). Trimming cost V 7 bases and J 6 bases, with 12 bases left between them. The CDR3 is CASMGLWSEAFF. Written as DNA, the CDR3 is TGTGCCAGTATGGGATTATGGTCTGAAGCTTTCTTT.

In this sample, this clone turned up a few times. The CDR3 sequence: CASSSTDSLAGGLFF. The CDR3 nucleotides read TGTGCCAGCAGTTCGACAGATTCCCTAGCGGGAGGTCTGTTCTTC. The V and J genes are TRBV27 and TRBJ2-1, with TRBD2 matching 11 bases. The CDR3 extends over 15 amino acids. The junction had 14 bases not matched to a gene; V was cut back by 4 bases and J by 15 bases. Per germline, CDR1 MNHEY and CDR2 SMNVEV (reference sequence).

The chain uses TRBV4-2 and TRBJ1-1; D gene unclear. The CDR3 length is 13 residues. CDR1 is LGHNA, CDR2 YNFKEQ, per germline. The V gene lost 0 bases and the J gene lost 10 bases, with 12 bases spanning the gap. In DNA, the CDR3 is TGTGCCAGCAGCCAAGATAACCCCCCAGGAGCTTTCTTT. Amino acids: CASSQDNPPGAFF.

The chain combines TRBV6-5 with TRBJ2-2; D call uncertain. Trimming stripped 4 bases from V and 2 bases from J, with 8 bases between. CDR3 length equals 14 residues. Germline V gene lookup returns CDR1 MNHEY and CDR2 SVGAGI. The CDR3 DNA reads TGTGCCAGCAGTTCGGACGGTAACACCGGGGAGCTGTTTTTT. This sequence encodes CASSSDGNTGELFF.

On this clone itself: At the DNA level, this CDR3 is encoded by other sequences in the same sample as well. Here the CDR3 reads CASSPGTGDETQYF. The CDR3 coding sequence is TGTGCCAGCTCACCCGGGACAGGGGATGAGACCCAGTACTTC. The chain has TRBV18 and TRBJ2-5, with 10 bases fitting TRBD1. Germline lookup yields CDR1 KGHSH and CDR2 LQKENI. Unmatched junction bases numbered 3, after V lost 3 bases and J lost 5 bases. The CDR3 loop spans 14 amino acids.

DNA for the CDR3: TGCGCCAGCAGCTCTACAGGGTTAACAGATACGCAGTATTTT. The encoded protein is CASSSTGLTDTQYF. The V and J genes are TRBV5-1 and TRBJ2-3, with TRBD1 as a possible D gene (6 bases). CDR3 length: 14 residues. The ends were cut back, 3 bases at V and 3 bases at J, with 11 bases in the middle. CDR1 is SGHRS and CDR2 is YFSETQ in the germline V gene.

The J gene is TRBJ2-3, the V gene TRBV10-3; 16 bases line up with TRBD2. Germline V lookup: CDR1 ENHRY, CDR2 SYGVKD. CDR3 length: 19 amino acids. V lost 11 bases and J lost 2; bases outside the gene matches: 16. The CDR3 DNA follows: TGTGCCCTCCGTCCCGGGACTAGCGGGGGGGCCCTCCCCACAGATACGCAGTATTTT. As protein: CALRPGTSGGALPTDTQYF.

This sequence joins TRBV5-6 and TRBJ1-1; D possibly corresponds to TRBD1 (6 bases). Germline V CDR1 and CDR2: SGHDT, YYEEEE. CDR3 size: 16 residues. Trimming pared 3 bases from V and 1 base from J, leaving 16 bases between. The CDR3 region is CASSSMTGVSNTEAFF. The CDR3 nucleotides read TGTGCCAGCAGCTCGATGACAGGAGTTTCGAACACTGAAGCTTTCTTT.

The V and J genes are TRBV4-1 and TRBJ1-4, with D unresolved. Germline V CDR1 and CDR2: MGHRA, YSYEKL. This CDR3 has 16 amino acids. Deletions cut 1 base from V and 10 bases from J, with 19 bases between. The chain's CDR3 is CASSQGLDLREVKLFF. CDR3 sequence (DNA): TGCGCCAGCAGCCAAGGTTTGGACCTTAGGGAGGTAAAACTGTTTTTT.

The V and J genes are TRBV11-1 and TRBJ2-3; TRBD1 aligns across 7 bases. The CDR3 runs 14 residues. The V gene's germline CDR1 is SGHAT and CDR2 FQDESV (reference sequence). The V gene end was trimmed by 5 bases and the J gene end by 3 bases; junction bases not matched to a gene: 5. CDR3 DNA: TGTGCCAGCAGCGAGGGACAGCTTACAGATACGCAGTATTTT. It is translated as CASSEGQLTDTQYF.

The J gene is TRBJ2-2, the V gene TRBV6-5; no reliable D call. Trimming pared 3 bases from V and 7 bases from J, leaving 12 bases between. Germline V gene data show CDR1 as MNHEY and CDR2 as SVGAGI. CDR3 length equals 14 residues. CDR3 in amino acids: CASSYRLHGGELFF. CDR3 in DNA: TGTGCCAGCAGTTATCGGCTTCATGGCGGGGAGCTGTTTTTT.